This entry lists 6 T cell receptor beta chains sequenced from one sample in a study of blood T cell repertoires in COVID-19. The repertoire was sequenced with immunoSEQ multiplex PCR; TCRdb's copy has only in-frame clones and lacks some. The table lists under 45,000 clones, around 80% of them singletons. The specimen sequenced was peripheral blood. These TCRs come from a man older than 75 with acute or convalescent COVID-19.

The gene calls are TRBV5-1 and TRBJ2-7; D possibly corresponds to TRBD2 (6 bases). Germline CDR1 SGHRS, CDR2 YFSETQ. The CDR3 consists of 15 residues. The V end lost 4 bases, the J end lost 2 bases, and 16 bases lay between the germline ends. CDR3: CASSDLTSSTYEQYF. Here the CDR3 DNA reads TGCGCCAGCAGCGACCTAACTAGCAGTACCTACGAGCAGTACTTC.

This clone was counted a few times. CDR3 residues: CASSQGTSNQPQHF. As DNA, the CDR3 is TGTGCCAGCAGCCAGGGGACAAGCAATCAGCCCCAGCATTTT. The V gene is TRBV3-1 (or the pseudogene TRBV3-2), the J gene TRBJ1-5; D is perhaps TRBD1 (6 bases). Deletions cut 3 bases from V and 1 base from J, with 7 bases between. Germline-derived CDR1 and CDR2 are LGHDT and YNNKEL (reference sequence). CDR3 length equals 14 residues.

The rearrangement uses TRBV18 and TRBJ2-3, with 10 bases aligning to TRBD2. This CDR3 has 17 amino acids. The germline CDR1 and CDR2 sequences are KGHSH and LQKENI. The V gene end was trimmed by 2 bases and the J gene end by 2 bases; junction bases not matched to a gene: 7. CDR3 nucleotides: TGTGCCAGCTCACCAATGCCTAGCGGGAGTTTCACAGATACGCAGTATTTT. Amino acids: CASSPMPSGSFTDTQYF.

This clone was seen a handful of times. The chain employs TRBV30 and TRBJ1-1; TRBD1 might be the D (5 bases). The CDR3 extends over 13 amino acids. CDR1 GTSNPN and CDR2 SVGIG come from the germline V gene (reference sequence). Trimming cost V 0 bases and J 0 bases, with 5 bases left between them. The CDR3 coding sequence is TGTGCCTGGAGTGTAGGGGTGAACACTGAAGCTTTCTTT. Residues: CAWSVGVNTEAFF.

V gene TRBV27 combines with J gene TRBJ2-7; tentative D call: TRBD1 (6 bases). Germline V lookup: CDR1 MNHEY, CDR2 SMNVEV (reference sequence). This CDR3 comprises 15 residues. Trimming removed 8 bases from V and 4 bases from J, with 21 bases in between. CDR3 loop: CASLVRGLSSYEQYF. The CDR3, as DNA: TGTGCCAGCCTAGTCAGGGGCCTGAGCTCGTACGAGCAGTACTTC.

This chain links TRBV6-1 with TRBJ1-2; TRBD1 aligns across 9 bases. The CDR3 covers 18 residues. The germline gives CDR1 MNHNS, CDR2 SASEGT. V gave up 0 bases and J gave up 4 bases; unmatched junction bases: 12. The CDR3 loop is CASSEARITGGRVYGYTF. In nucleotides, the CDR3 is TGTGCCAGCAGTGAAGCGCGTATAACAGGGGGCCGGGTCTATGGCTACACCTTC.